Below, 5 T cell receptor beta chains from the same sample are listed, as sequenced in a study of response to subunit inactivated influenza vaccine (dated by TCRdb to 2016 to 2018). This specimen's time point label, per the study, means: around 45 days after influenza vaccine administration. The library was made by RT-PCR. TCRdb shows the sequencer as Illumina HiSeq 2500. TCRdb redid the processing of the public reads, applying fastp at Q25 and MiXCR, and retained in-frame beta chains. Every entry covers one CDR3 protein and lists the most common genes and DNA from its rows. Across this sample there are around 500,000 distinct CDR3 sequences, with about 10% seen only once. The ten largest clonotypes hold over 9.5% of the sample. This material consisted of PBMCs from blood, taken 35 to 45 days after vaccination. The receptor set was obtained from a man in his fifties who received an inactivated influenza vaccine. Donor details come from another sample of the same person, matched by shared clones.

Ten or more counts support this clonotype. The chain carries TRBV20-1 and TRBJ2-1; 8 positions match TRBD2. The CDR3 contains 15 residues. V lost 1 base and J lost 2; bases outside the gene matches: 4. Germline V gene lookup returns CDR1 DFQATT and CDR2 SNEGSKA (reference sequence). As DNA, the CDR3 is TGCAGTGCTAGAGTTGGGCGGGGGGCCTACAATGAGCAGTTCTTC. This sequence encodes CSARVGRGAYNEQFF.

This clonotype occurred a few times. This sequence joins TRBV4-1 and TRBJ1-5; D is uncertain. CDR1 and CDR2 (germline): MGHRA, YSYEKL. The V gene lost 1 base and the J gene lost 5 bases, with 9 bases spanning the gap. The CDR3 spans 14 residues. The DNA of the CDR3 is TGCGCCAGCAGCCAAGTGGGAGCTTATCAGCCCCAGCATTTT. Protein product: CASSQVGAYQPQHF.

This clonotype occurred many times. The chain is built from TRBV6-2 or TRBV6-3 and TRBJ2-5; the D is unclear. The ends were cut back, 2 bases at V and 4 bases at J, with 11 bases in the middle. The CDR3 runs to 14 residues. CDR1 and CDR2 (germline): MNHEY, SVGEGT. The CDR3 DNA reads TGTGCCAGCAGTTACGTTTCCTTAGGAGAGACCCAGTACTTC. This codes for CASSYVSLGETQYF.

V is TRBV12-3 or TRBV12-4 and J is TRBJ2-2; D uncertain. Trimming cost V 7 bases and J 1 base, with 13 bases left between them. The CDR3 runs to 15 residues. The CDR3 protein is CASTLRAGNTGELFF. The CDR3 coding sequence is TGTGCCAGCACCCTAAGGGCAGGGAACACCGGGGAGCTGTTTTTT.

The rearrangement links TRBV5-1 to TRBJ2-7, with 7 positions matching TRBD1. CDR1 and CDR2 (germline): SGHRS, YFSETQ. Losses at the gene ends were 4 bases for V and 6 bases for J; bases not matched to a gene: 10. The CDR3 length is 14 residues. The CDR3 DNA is TGCGCCAGCAGCCTGGGCGAGGGGGCCGGCGAGCAGTACTTC. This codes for CASSLGEGAGEQYF. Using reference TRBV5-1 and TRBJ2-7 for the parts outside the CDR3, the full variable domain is KAGVTQTPRYLIKTRGQQVTLSCSPISGHRSVSWYQQTPGQGLQFLFEYFSETQRNKGNFPGRFSGRQFSNSRSEMNVSTLELGDSALYLCASSLGEGAGEQYFGPGTRLTVT.